These 17 T cell receptor beta chains were sequenced from one sample in a study of blood T cells in healthy people across ages. For the second PCR, which ran for about 6 to 11 cycles, a sample-barcoded 5' primer and a J-beta primer mix were used. In TCRdb, the 5' RACE reads were re-called with MiXCR into one record per CDR3 protein. The table includes hundreds of thousands of distinct CDR3 sequences, roughly 60% detected once. The sample comprised blood. The receptors stem from a man aged 25 to 45 in good health.

This clonotype came up once. This chain joins TRBV5-1 and TRBJ2-3, with 12 bases aligning to TRBD2. There are 16 residues in the CDR3. The germline CDR1 and CDR2 sequences are SGHRS and YFSETQ. V dropped 0 bases and J dropped 4; count of bases not matched to a gene: 3. The CDR3 loop is CASSLAGLAGSDTQYF. The CDR3 nucleotides are TGCGCCAGCAGCTTGGCCGGACTAGCGGGATCAGATACGCAGTATTTT.

The chain uses TRBV9 and TRBJ1-5; no firm D call. The CDR3 is made up of 14 amino acids. Germline V lookup: CDR1 SGDLS, CDR2 YYNGEE. V gave up 0 bases and J gave up 7 bases, with 11 bases separating them. This CDR3 is CASSVEEKLQPQHF. CDR3 in DNA: TGTGCCAGCAGCGTAGAGGAGAAATTGCAGCCCCAGCATTTT.

Worth noting for this clonotype: An end of the junction differs from the germline gene, which may be a read error. V gene TRBV25-1 combines with J gene TRBJ2-7; 7 bases align to TRBD1. This CDR3 comprises 12 residues. Germline V CDR1 and CDR2: MGHDK, SYGVNS. Here the CDR3 DNA reads TGCGCCAGCATGGGACAGTCCTACGAGCAGTACTTC. Its protein is CASMGQSYEQYF.

The chain recombines TRBV12-3 or TRBV12-4 with TRBJ2-7, with TRBD1 matching 7 bases. V was pared by 5 bases and J by 9 bases, with 7 bases of the junction left unmatched. The CDR3 spans 12 residues. CDR3: CASSRTGSLQYF. The CDR3 DNA is TGTGCCAGCAGTCGGACAGGTTCTTTGCAGTACTTC.

This clonotype was seen a few times. The chain employs TRBV29-1 and TRBJ1-2; D call uncertain. The germline gives CDR1 SQVTM, CDR2 ANQGSEA. CDR3 length: 9 amino acids. Trimming took 3 bases from V and 6 from J, leaving 2 bases between them. The CDR3 DNA is TGCAGCGTTGAGGATGGCTACACCTTC. Amino acid sequence: CSVEDGYTF.

This clonotype was seen more than once but under ten times. The V gene is TRBV5-4, the J gene TRBJ1-2; D not certain. This CDR3 region has 14 residues. CDR1 and CDR2 from the germline V gene are SGHNT and YYREEE (reference sequence). The V end lost 5 bases, the J end lost 4 bases, and 15 bases lay between the germline ends. The CDR3 region has the DNA TGTGCCAGCAGTGCCCGGAGTGGGTCCTATGGCTACACCTTC. Amino acids: CASSARSGSYGYTF.

This clonotype was counted a single time. The V gene is TRBV24-1, the J gene TRBJ2-1, with 8 nucleotides matching TRBD1. The CDR3 is made up of 12 amino acids. The germline V gene has CDR1 KGHDR and CDR2 SFDVKD. Trimming at V came to 6 bases and at J to 10 bases, leaving 4 bases not matched to a gene. As DNA, the CDR3 is TGTGCCACCAGTAGACAGGGGAACGAGCAGTTCTTC. Translating gives CATSRQGNEQFF.

The J gene is TRBJ1-4, the V gene TRBV6-1, with D possibly matching TRBD1 (6 bases). The CDR3 covers 13 residues. CDR1 and CDR2 from the germline V gene are MNHNS and SASEGT. V gave up 10 bases and J gave up 8 bases, with 17 bases separating them. The CDR3 loop is CATARGAGEKLFF. As DNA, the CDR3 is TGTGCCACCGCGCGGGGGGCGGGAGAAAAACTGTTTTTT.

The rearrangement uses TRBV20-1 and TRBJ2-1; 8 positions agree with TRBD2. J gave up 4 bases and V 6 bases, and 11 bases lay outside the gene matches. Germline CDR1 reads DFQATT; CDR2 reads SNEGSKA (reference sequence). The CDR3 has 15 residues. The CDR3 DNA follows: TGCAGTGCCAACCCCACTAGCGGATTTTACAATGAGCAGTTCTTC. This codes for CSANPTSGFYNEQFF.

This clonotype was picked up a small number of times. The chain carries TRBV29-1 and TRBJ2-1, with TRBD2 matching over 8 bases. V lost 4 bases, J lost 9 bases, and 5 bases stayed unmatched. Germline values: CDR1 SQVTM, CDR2 ANQGSEA. This CDR3 contains 12 residues. CDR3 sequence reads: CSVVAGGTEQFF. Written as DNA, the CDR3 is TGCAGCGTTGTTGCGGGAGGTACTGAGCAGTTCTTC.

The chain carries TRBV5-1 and TRBJ2-5; TRBD2 aligns across 10 bases. The J call may be mistaken, given a closer DNA end match to TRBJ2-7. The CDR3 is made up of 15 amino acids. Germline values: CDR1 SGHRS, CDR2 YFSETQ. The CDR3 DNA is TGCGCCAGCAGCTTGTTTACTAGCGGGACCTACGAGCAGTACTTC. Protein: CASSLFTSGTYEQYF.

A remark on this clonotype: One end of the junction varies from germline; a read error may be responsible. This rearrangement joins TRBV2 to TRBJ2-1, with D perhaps TRBD1 (6 bases). The CDR3 has 14 residues. The germline V gene encodes CDR1 SNHLY and CDR2 FYNNEI. The CDR3: CVSSQEKGQGEQFF. DNA for the CDR3: TGTGTCAGCAGTCAGGAGAAGGGACAAGGTGAGCAGTTCTTC.

This chain joins TRBV12-3 or TRBV12-4 and TRBJ2-5; the D is unclear. The J call may not be correct, given that the DNA end is closer to TRBJ2-7. The CDR3 contains 14 residues. The chain's CDR3 is CASSLKGYYNEQYF. CDR3 bases: TGTGCCAGCAGTTTAAAGGGTTACTATAACGAGCAGTACTTC.

V gene TRBV20-1 combines with J gene TRBJ1-6; possible D gene TRBD1, 6 bases. Per the germline V gene, CDR1 is DFQATT and CDR2 is SNEGSKA (reference sequence). The CDR3 has 14 amino acids. The ends were cut back, 2 bases at V and 7 bases at J, with 12 bases in the middle. CDR3 loop: CSARKQGWNSPLHF. CDR3 nucleotides: TGCAGTGCTAGAAAGCAGGGGTGGAATTCACCCCTCCACTTT.

This clonotype has more than one count but fewer than ten. A junction end diverges from the germline sequence, so it may reflect a read error. The chain combines TRBV5-1 with TRBJ2-6; no clear D. There are 15 residues in the CDR3. Germline CDR1 is SGHRS and CDR2 is YFSETQ. This CDR3 reads CASSFDGSGANVLTF. Written as DNA, the CDR3 is TGTGCCAGCAGTTTCGATGGCTCTGGGGCCAACGTCCTGACTTTC.

The genes are TRBV6-6 and TRBJ2-7, with D possibly matching TRBD2 (6 bases). CDR3 length: 11 amino acids. The germline gives CDR1 MNHNY, CDR2 SVGAGI (reference sequence). CDR3 region: CIRPGAYEQYF. The DNA for the CDR3 is TGTATCAGGCCGGGAGCCTACGAGCAGTACTTC.

This chain uses TRBV7-9 with TRBJ1-5; D may be TRBD1 (5 bases). CDR1 is SEHNR and CDR2 is FQNEAQ in the germline V gene (reference sequence). CDR3 size: 14 residues. Deletions cut 5 bases from V and 6 bases from J, with 14 bases between. CDR3 region: CASSRAGSGQPQHF. CDR3 bases: TGTGCCAGCAGCCGCGCAGGGTCGGGTCAGCCCCAGCATTTT.